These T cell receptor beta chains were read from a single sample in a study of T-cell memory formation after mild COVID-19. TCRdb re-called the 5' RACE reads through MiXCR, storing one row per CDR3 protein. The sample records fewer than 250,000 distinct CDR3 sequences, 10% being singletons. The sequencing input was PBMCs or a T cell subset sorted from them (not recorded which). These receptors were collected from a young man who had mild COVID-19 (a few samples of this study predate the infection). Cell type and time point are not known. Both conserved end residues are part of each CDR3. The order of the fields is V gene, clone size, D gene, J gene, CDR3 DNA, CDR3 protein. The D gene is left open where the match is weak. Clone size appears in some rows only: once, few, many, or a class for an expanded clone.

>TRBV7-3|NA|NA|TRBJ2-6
TGTGCCAGCAGCCCCCCCGGCGGAGCCAACGTCCTGACTTTC
CASSPPGGANVLTF
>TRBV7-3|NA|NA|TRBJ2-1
TGTGCCAGCAGCTTTGCGTACAGGGAAGACAATGAGCAGTTCTTC
CASSFAYREDNEQFF
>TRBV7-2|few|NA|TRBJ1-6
TGTGCCAGCAGCTTGTATATGGGTATCACCCACTTT
CASSLYMGITHF
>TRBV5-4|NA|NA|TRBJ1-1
TGTGCCAGCAGCCCCGACGTCAACACTGAAGCTTTCTTT
CASSPDVNTEAFF
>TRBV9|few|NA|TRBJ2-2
TGTGCCAGCAGCGTAGACCTCACCGGGGAGCTGTTTTTT
CASSVDLTGELFF
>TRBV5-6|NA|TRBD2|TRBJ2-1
TGTGCCAGCAGCTCATTAGCGGGGGTGCGCTACAATGAGCAGTTCTTC
CASSSLAGVRYNEQFF
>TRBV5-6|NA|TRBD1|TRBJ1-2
TGTGCCAGCAGCCCAAGGACAGGAAAGGCTAACTATGGCTACACCTTC
CASSPRTGKANYGYTF
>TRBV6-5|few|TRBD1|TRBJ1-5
TGTGCCAGCAGCTCCGGGACAGGGATTTCTCAGCCCCAGCATTTT
CASSSGTGISQPQHF
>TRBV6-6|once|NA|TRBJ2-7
TGTGCCAGCAGCCCCTATAGAATCTACGAGCAGTACTTC
CASSPYRIYEQYF
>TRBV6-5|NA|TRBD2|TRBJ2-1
TGTGCCAGCAGTTACTCGAGTCTAGCGGGGGGTAATGAGCAGTTCTTC
CASSYSSLAGGNEQFF
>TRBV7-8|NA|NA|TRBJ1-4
TGTGCCAGCAGCTTATGGGGGCGTAGTGAAAAACTGTTTTTT
CASSLWGRSEKLFF
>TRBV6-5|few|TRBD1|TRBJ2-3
TGTGCCAGCAGTTATTCCGGACAGGGGATCGCGGATACGCAGTATTTT
CASSYSGQGIADTQYF
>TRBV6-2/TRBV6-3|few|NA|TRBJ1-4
TGTGCCAGCTACGGGAACTTTAATGAAAAACTGTTTTTT
CASYGNFNEKLFF
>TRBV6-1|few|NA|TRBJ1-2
TGTGCCAGCGGGCGGACGGGAGGGGCTAACTATGGCTACACCTTC
CASGRTGGANYGYTF
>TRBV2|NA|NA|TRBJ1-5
TGTGCCACTGAGCGGACAGCTAGCAATCAGCCCCAGCATTTT
CATERTASNQPQHF
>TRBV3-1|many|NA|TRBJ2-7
TGTGCCAGCAGCCAAGCCCATGCTGGAGGGGCCTACGAGCAGTACTTC
CASSQAHAGGAYEQYF
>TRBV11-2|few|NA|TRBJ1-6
TGTGCCAGCAGCCTAAATCCCCTGAATAATTCACCCCTCCACTTT
CASSLNPLNNSPLHF
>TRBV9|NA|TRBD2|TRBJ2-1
TGTGCCAGCAGCATGACTAGCGGGGAATACAATGAGCAGTTCTTC
CASSMTSGEYNEQFF
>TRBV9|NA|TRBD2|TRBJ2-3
TGTGCCAGCAGCGCGGACGGGGGGACTCCCAACAAAGCTAGCACAGATACGCAGTATTTT
CASSADGGTPNKASTDTQYF
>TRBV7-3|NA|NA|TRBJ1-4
TGTGCCAGCAGCGTCAATGGGTTGAGTAATGAAAAACTGTTTTTT
CASSVNGLSNEKLFF
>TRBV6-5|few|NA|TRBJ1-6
TGTGCCAGCAGTTCCGCGGGGCAGGGAGGAAATTCACCCCTCCACTTT
CASSSAGQGGNSPLHF
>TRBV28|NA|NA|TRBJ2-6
TGTGCCAGCAGCCTAGGATCTTCTGGGGCCAACGTCCTGACTTTC
CASSLGSSGANVLTF